The 26 T cell receptor beta chains below all came from one sample that was sequenced in a study of T cell responses to AZD1222 COVID-19 vaccine. Sequencing was performed with immunoSEQ multiplex PCR; in TCRdb, only in-frame clones are kept and a portion is missing. The repertoire holds around 110,000 clones, with 80% to 90% as singletons. Here the sequenced sample was peripheral blood, taken on day 0 of MenACWY control vaccination. The receptors here all came from an adult in good health.

The V and J genes are TRBV7-2 and TRBJ1-1; D uncertain. The CDR3 is made up of 14 amino acids. Trimming removed 1 base from V and 1 base from J, with 7 bases in between. Germline CDR1 is SGHTA and CDR2 is FQGNSA. Here the CDR3 reads CASSLESRNTEAFF. The CDR3 DNA follows: TGTGCCAGCAGCTTAGAGTCAAGGAACACTGAAGCTTTCTTT.

The chain links TRBV7-8 to TRBJ1-1; D not certain. Deletions cut 2 bases from V and 0 bases from J, with 10 bases between. Looked up from germline, CDR1 is SGHVS and CDR2 is FQNEAQ. CDR3 length: 15 amino acids. The CDR3 nucleotides read TGTGCCAGCAGCTTATCCACCCTAATGAACACTGAAGCTTTCTTT. Translated, it gives CASSLSTLMNTEAFF.

This clone was counted once. This chain joins TRBV5-1 and TRBJ2-2; 11 positions agree with TRBD1. Per the germline V gene, CDR1 is SGHRS and CDR2 is YFSETQ. The CDR3 spans 15 residues. V lost 0 bases and J lost 6; bases outside the gene matches: 1. CDR3 protein: CASSLAGQGAGELFF. For the CDR3, the DNA is TGCGCCAGCAGCTTGGCGGGACAGGGGGCCGGGGAGCTGTTTTTT.

The chain has TRBV7-8 and TRBJ2-3; perhaps TRBD2 as D (5 bases). This CDR3 comprises 16 residues. Germline V gene sequence: CDR1 SGHVS, CDR2 FQNEAQ. V was pared by 2 bases and J by 0 bases, with 12 bases between. The CDR3 loop reads CASSLHLRGSTDTQYF. Here the CDR3 DNA reads TGTGCCAGCAGCTTACACCTCCGGGGTAGCACAGATACGCAGTATTTT. Variable domain in full (rest from reference TRBV7-8 and TRBJ2-3): GAGVSQSPRYKVAKRGQDVALRCDPISGHVSLFWYQQALGQGPEFLTYFQNEAQLDKSGLPSDRFFAERPEGSVSTLKIQRTQQEDSAVYLCASSLHLRGSTDTQYFGPGTRLTVL.

V is TRBV6-2 or TRBV6-3 and J is TRBJ2-7; 9 positions match TRBD1. Per germline, CDR1 MNHEY and CDR2 SVGEGT. CDR3 size: 17 residues. J lost 3 bases, V lost 0 bases, and 9 bases had no gene match. The CDR3 coding sequence is TGTGCCAGCAGTTACTCGGGTTGGACGGGACAGGGCTACGAGCAGTACTTC. Its protein product is CASSYSGWTGQGYEQYF.

The rearrangement joins TRBV4-3 to TRBJ1-5; the D is unclear. The CDR3 runs 15 residues. Looked up from germline, CDR1 is LGHNA and CDR2 is YSLEER. V gave up 0 bases and J gave up 1 base, with 7 bases separating them. CDR3 region: CASSQERVSNQPQHF. CDR3 DNA sequence: TGCGCCAGCAGCCAAGAAAGGGTCAGCAATCAGCCCCAGCATTTT.

The V and J genes are TRBV30 and TRBJ2-5; 10 bases line up with TRBD1. V lost 2 bases to trimming and J lost 4 bases; unmatched junction nucleotides: 10. The germline V gene encodes CDR1 GTSNPN and CDR2 SVGIG (reference sequence). The CDR3 totals 16 residues. This CDR3 is CAWSRDRGTGVETQYF. The CDR3 DNA reads TGTGCCTGGAGTCGAGATAGGGGGACAGGGGTAGAGACCCAGTACTTC.

The J gene is TRBJ2-7, the V gene TRBV3-1 (or the pseudogene TRBV3-2); D is ambiguous. Germline V CDR1 and CDR2: LGHDT, YNNKEL (reference sequence). CDR3 length: 16 residues. V lost 4 bases, J lost 3 bases, and 19 bases lay in between. The CDR3 region is CASSPTLSRNHYEQYF. CDR3 sequence (DNA): TGTGCCAGCAGCCCCACATTGTCCCGAAACCACTACGAGCAGTACTTC.

The chain has TRBV30 and TRBJ1-6; D is perhaps TRBD1 (5 bases). Between the trimmed V and J ends, which lost 0 bases and 6 bases, there was a span of 12 bases. Per the germline V gene, CDR1 is GTSNPN and CDR2 is SVGIG (reference sequence). CDR3 length: 15 residues. CDR3 amino acids: CAWSVQVLSNSPLHF. DNA of the CDR3: TGTGCCTGGAGTGTACAGGTTCTCAGTAATTCACCCCTCCACTTT. Complete variable domain (other parts from reference TRBV30 and TRBJ1-6): SQTIHQWPATLVQPVGSPLSLECTVEGTSNPNLYWYRQAAGRGLQLLFYSVGIGQISSEVPQNLSASRPQDRQFILSSKKLLLSDSGFYLCAWSVQVLSNSPLHFGNGTRLTVT.

This clone appeared a few times. The chain has TRBV28 and TRBJ1-6, with D possibly matching TRBD1 (5 bases). Germline V gives CDR1 MDHEN, CDR2 SYDVKM. This CDR3 is 18 amino acids long. The V end was cut by 4 bases, the J end by 9 bases, with 25 bases between. The CDR3 DNA sequence: TGTGCCAGCAGTTCCGCCCAGTTCAGTTCAGGGTCTTCTTCACCCCTCCACTTT. This gives the protein CASSSAQFSSGSSSPLHF. Variable domain in full (rest from reference TRBV28 and TRBJ1-6): DVKVTQSSRYLVKRTGEKVFLECVQDMDHENMFWYRQDPGLGLRLIYFSYDVKMKEKGDIPEGYSVSREKKERFSLILESASTNQTSMYLCASSSAQFSSGSSSPLHFGNGTRLTVT.

The chain employs TRBV6-5 and TRBJ2-3; 8 nucleotides match TRBD2. Germline CDR1 is MNHEY and CDR2 is SVGAGI. CDR3 length: 16 residues. V gave up 0 bases and J gave up 3 bases; unmatched junction bases: 5. For the CDR3, the DNA is TGTGCCAGCAGTTACTCGGCGGGGGGCGGGACAGATACGCAGTATTTT. Its translation is CASSYSAGGGTDTQYF.

This clone occurred once. The chain links TRBV2 to TRBJ1-5, with unresolved D. The CDR3 is made up of 14 amino acids. Between the trimmed V and J ends, which lost 6 bases and 0 bases, there was a span of 9 bases. The germline CDR1 and CDR2 sequences are SNHLY and FYNNEI. DNA of the CDR3: TGTGCCAGCAGGGCCGGGATTAGCAATCAGCCCCAGCATTTT. This sequence encodes CASRAGISNQPQHF.

This chain connects TRBV3-1 (or the pseudogene TRBV3-2) to TRBJ2-5, with 10 bases identical to TRBD1. Germline V CDR1 and CDR2: LGHDT, YNNKEL (reference sequence). CDR3 length: 14 amino acids. Trimming took 3 bases from V and 5 from J; bases not matched to a gene: 3. CDR3 region: CASSQPDRGETQYF. Written as DNA, the CDR3 is TGTGCCAGCAGCCAGCCGGACAGGGGGGAGACCCAGTACTTC.

This chain connects TRBV6-6 to TRBJ2-5; no clear D gene. Between the trimmed V and J ends, which lost 5 bases and 2 bases, there was a span of 12 bases. Germline V gene data show CDR1 as MNHNY and CDR2 as SVGAGI (reference sequence). The CDR3 runs 14 residues. The CDR3 reads CASSQDSTQETQYF. In DNA, the CDR3 is TGTGCCAGCAGTCAAGACTCAACACAAGAGACCCAGTACTTC.

V and J are TRBV2 and TRBJ2-2; TRBD1 matches 7 bases. The V and J ends lost 3 bases and 1 base, in that order; junction bases with no gene match: 11. The CDR3 has 18 residues. CDR1 is SNHLY and CDR2 is FYNNEI in the germline V gene. The CDR3 sequence is CASSDRQGLSLNTGELFF. The CDR3 DNA reads as TGTGCCAGCAGTGATCGACAGGGTTTAAGCTTGAACACCGGGGAGCTGTTTTTT.

CDR3 in amino acids: CASSPTYCSGGNEQFF. CDR3 nucleotides: TGTGCCAGCAGCCCGACTTATTGTAGTGGCGGGAATGAGCAGTTCTTC. The V call is TRBV7-4, the J call TRBJ2-1; D possibly corresponds to TRBD2 (5 bases). Trimming pared 5 bases from V and 7 bases from J, leaving 21 bases between. The CDR3 length is 16 residues. Germline lookup yields CDR1 SGHVT and CDR2 SQSDAQ. Variable domain in full (rest from reference TRBV7-4 and TRBJ2-1): GAGVSQSPRYKVAKRGRDVALRCDSISGHVTLYWYRQTLGQGSEVLTYSQSDAQRDKSGRPSGRFSAERPERSVSTLKIQRTEQGDSAVYLCASSPTYCSGGNEQFFGPGTRLTVL.

The chain employs TRBV4-2 and TRBJ2-3, with 7 nucleotides matching TRBD1. The length of the CDR3 is 17 residues. CDR1 is LGHNA and CDR2 is YNFKEQ in the germline V gene. V was clipped by 1 base and J by 3 bases; unmatched bases: 10. CDR3 in amino acids: CASSQVRGRQGTDTQYF. CDR3 in DNA: TGTGCCAGCAGCCAAGTGAGGGGGAGACAGGGAACAGATACGCAGTATTTT.

The chain joins TRBV11-1 to TRBJ2-7; TRBD1 agrees at 9 bases. Germline CDR1 is SGHAT and CDR2 is FQDESV (reference sequence). J lost 3 bases, V lost 4 bases, and 7 bases had no gene match. The CDR3 covers 15 residues. The CDR3 sequence: CASSSPGTGNYEQYF. The CDR3 coding sequence is TGTGCCAGCAGCTCTCCCGGGACAGGGAACTACGAGCAGTACTTC.

The V and J genes are TRBV19 and TRBJ2-6, with 8 nucleotides matching TRBD1. The CDR3 spans 16 residues. The J segment lost 4 bases and the V segment lost 4 bases, leaving 6 bases of the junction unmatched. The germline gives CDR1 LNHDA, CDR2 SQIVND (reference sequence). The DNA of the CDR3 is TGTGCCAGTAGTACACCGCAGGGGGCGGGGGCCAACGTCCTGACTTTC. Encoded protein: CASSTPQGAGANVLTF.

The chain uses TRBV6-5 and TRBJ1-1; weak D call: TRBD1 (5 bases). CDR1 and CDR2 (germline): MNHEY, SVGAGI. This CDR3 region has 13 residues. V lost 0 bases to trimming and J lost 9 bases, with 11 bases between them. CDR3 sequence (DNA): TGTGCCAGCAGTTACTCTCGGGGGGGGAAAGCTTTCTTT. Amino acids: CASSYSRGGKAFF.

The rearrangement joins TRBV6-5 to TRBJ1-2; D is perhaps TRBD1 (6 bases). The CDR3 has 15 amino acids. Trimming shortened V by 0 bases and J by 0 bases, and 8 bases separated the two germline ends. Germline lookup yields CDR1 MNHEY and CDR2 SVGAGI. The CDR3 loop reads CASSYSGGTNYGYTF. The CDR3 DNA is TGTGCCAGCAGTTACTCGGGGGGCACTAACTATGGCTACACCTTC.

This clone was detected a few times. This CDR3 reads CAMDGHSPLHF. CDR3 sequence (DNA): TGTGCCATGGACGGGCATTCACCCCTCCACTTT. The chain combines TRBV6-5 with TRBJ1-6; no definite D call. V gave up 10 bases and J gave up 8 bases, with 9 bases separating them. CDR1 is MNHEY, CDR2 SVGAGI, per germline. This CDR3 contains 11 residues.

The table lists this clone with a count of one. The J gene is TRBJ1-1, the V gene TRBV7-9; D is uncertain. V lost 2 bases and J 5 bases, leaving 12 bases between the germline ends. Germline V CDR1 and CDR2: SEHNR, FQNEAQ (reference sequence). The length of the CDR3 is 14 residues. The CDR3 protein is CASSLSGGSTEAFF. CDR3 bases: TGTGCCAGCAGCTTAAGTGGAGGGTCGACTGAAGCTTTCTTT.

A note on this clone: Other nucleotide sequences in the sample specify the same CDR3. The V gene is TRBV20-1, the J gene TRBJ2-1; D is unclear. CDR3 length equals 11 residues. CDR1 is DFQATT and CDR2 is SNEGSKA in the germline V gene (reference sequence). The V and J ends lost 3 bases and 5 bases respectively, with 5 bases between them. Written as DNA, the CDR3 is TGCAGTGCTAGGTCGGACAATGAGCAGTTCTTC. It is translated as CSARSDNEQFF.

V is TRBV18 and J is TRBJ1-5; tentatively, D is TRBD1 (5 bases). The CDR3 loop spans 13 amino acids. Germline CDR1 and CDR2: KGHSH and LQKENI. The V and J ends lost 6 bases and 7 bases respectively, with 13 bases between them. The CDR3, as DNA: TGTGCCAGCTCTCTGGACAACGTCCAGCCCCAGCATTTT. It specifies CASSLDNVQPQHF.

The V call is TRBV11-3, the J call TRBJ2-3, with D tentatively TRBD2 (6 bases). In germline, CDR1 is SGHNT, CDR2 YENEEA. Trimming stripped 3 bases from V and 0 bases from J, with 7 bases between. This CDR3 is 14 amino acids long. DNA for the CDR3: TGTGCCAGCAGCTTGGGACTGAGCACAGATACGCAGTATTTT. Translated: CASSLGLSTDTQYF.